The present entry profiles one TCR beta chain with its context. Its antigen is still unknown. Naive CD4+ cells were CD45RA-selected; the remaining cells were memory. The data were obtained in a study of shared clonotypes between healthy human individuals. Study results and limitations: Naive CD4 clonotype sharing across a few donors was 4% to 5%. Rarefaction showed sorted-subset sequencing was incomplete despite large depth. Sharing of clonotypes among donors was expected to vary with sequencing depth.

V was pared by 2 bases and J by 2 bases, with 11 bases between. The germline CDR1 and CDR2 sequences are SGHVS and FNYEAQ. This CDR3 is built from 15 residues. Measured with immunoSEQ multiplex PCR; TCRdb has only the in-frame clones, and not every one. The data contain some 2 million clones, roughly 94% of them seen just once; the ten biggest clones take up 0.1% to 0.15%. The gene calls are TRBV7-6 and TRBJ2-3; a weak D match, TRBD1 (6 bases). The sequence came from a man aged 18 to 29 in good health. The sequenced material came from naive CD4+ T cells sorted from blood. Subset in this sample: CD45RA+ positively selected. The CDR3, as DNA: TGTGCCAGCAGCTTATCACAGGGAATCACAGATACGCAGTATTTT. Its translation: CASSLSQGITDTQYF.